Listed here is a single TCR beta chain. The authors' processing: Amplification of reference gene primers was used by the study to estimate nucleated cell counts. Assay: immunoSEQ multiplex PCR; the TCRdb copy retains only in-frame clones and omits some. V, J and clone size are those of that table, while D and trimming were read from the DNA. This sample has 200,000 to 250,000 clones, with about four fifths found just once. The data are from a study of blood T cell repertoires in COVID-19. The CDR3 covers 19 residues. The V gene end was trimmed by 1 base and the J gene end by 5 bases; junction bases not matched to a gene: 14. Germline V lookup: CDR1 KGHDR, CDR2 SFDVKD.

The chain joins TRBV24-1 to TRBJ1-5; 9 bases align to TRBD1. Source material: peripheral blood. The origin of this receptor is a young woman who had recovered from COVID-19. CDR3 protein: CATSDFTPGQGKEDQPQHF. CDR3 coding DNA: TGTGCCACCAGTGATTTCACACCGGGACAGGGTAAAGAAGATCAGCCCCAGCATTTT.